This T cell receptor (beta chain) was documented in a study of sequential checkpoint blockade in melanoma. Study context: Randomization was 1:1 between first-line nivolumab→ipilimumab and ipilimumab→nivolumab.

Treatment specified: randomized to nivolumab then ipilimumab (arm A) or the reverse (arm B). Patients had received no earlier DNA-damaging chemotherapy. Sorted cells were live CD3+CD8+, lacking CD19 and CD56, from PBMCs. Sequencing used immunoSEQ multiplex PCR; TCRdb keeps in-frame clones, though not all of them. Of under 15,000 clones in the sample, roughly 80% were seen once. The CDR3 covers 15 residues. Germline values: CDR1 MDHEN, CDR2 SYDVKM. Notes on this clone: One end of the junction does not line up with germline, which may come from a read error.

The sample in question was CD8+ T cells sorted from blood (inferred from file names), obtained from a patient given nivolumab and ipilimumab in sequence. The genes are TRBV28 and TRBJ1-4; D perhaps matches TRBD1 (5 bases). The TCR originated in a human donor with melanoma. The CDR3 nucleotides read TGTGCCAGCAGCTTATGGGCAGGGATTAATGAAAAACTGTTTTTT. Its translation: CASSLWAGINEKLFF.